This is a list of T cell receptor beta chains from one sample in a study of blood T cell repertoires in COVID-19. Clones were read by immunoSEQ multiplex PCR, and TCRdb kept only the in-frame ones, dropping some. The sample lists about 150,000 clones, around nine tenths seen once, with around 5% in the top ten. Material: peripheral blood. The receptors come from a human donor in a cohort sampled during active COVID-19. CDR3s include the opening cysteine and the closing phenylalanine or tryptophan. Each record gives: clone size, V gene, D gene, J gene, CDR3 DNA, CDR3 protein. A D gene is named only where the DNA matches it firmly. Clone size, where shown, is once, few, many, or a class for clones that have expanded.

.	TRBV10-3	.	TRBJ2-2	TGTGCCATCAGCCTAGACAGAAGCACCGGGGAGCTGTTTTTT	CAISLDRSTGELFF
.	TRBV6-5	.	TRBJ1-3	TGTGCCAGCAGCACTGCTTTTTCTGGAAACACCATATATTTT	CASSTAFSGNTIYF
.	TRBV11-2	.	TRBJ2-1	TGTGCCAGCAGCTTAGTGTTAAATGAGCAGTTCTTC	CASSLVLNEQFF
.	TRBV13	TRBD1	TRBJ1-1	TGTGCCAGCAGCGGAATCAGGGGGCGAGTCGACACTGAAGCTTTCTTT	CASSGIRGRVDTEAFF
.	TRBV27	TRBD1	TRBJ2-5	TGTGCCAGCAGTCCAAGGACAGGGGGCTCGGAGACCCAGTACTTC	CASSPRTGGSETQYF
few	TRBV7-2	TRBD1	TRBJ1-2	TGTGCCAGCAGCTTAGATTGGGCAGGGGGCCTTTTTAACTATGGCTACACCTTC	CASSLDWAGGLFNYGYTF
.	TRBV28	.	TRBJ2-7	TGTGCCAGTTCGAACCGATATAGCGGCTACGAGCAGTACTTC	CASSNRYSGYEQYF
.	TRBV11-3	.	TRBJ2-3	TGTGCCAGCAGCCTCACTAGTGTTGGTGTAGATACGCAGTATTTT	CASSLTSVGVDTQYF
.	TRBV7-8	TRBD1	TRBJ2-7	TGTGCCAGCAGCTCCCGGGACAGGGCGGCCTACGAGCAGTACTTC	CASSSRDRAAYEQYF
.	TRBV30	.	TRBJ2-2	TGTGCCTGGGGGGGGCCAAACGCGAACACCGGGGAGCTGTTTTTT	CAWGGPNANTGELFF
few	TRBV11-2	.	TRBJ1-2	TGTGCCAGCAGCTTGGACATTTTAGGCTATGGCTACACCTTC	CASSLDILGYGYTF
.	TRBV7-8	TRBD1	TRBJ2-3	TGTGCCAGCAGCCCCAGGGGGCCCTTCACAGATACGCAGTATTTT	CASSPRGPFTDTQYF
.	TRBV13	.	TRBJ2-5	TGTGCCAGCAGCTTTAGGGGGACAAATAAGCAAGAGACCCAGTACTTC	CASSFRGTNKQETQYF
.	TRBV5-1	TRBD2	TRBJ2-7	TGCGCCCGCGGGGGCGGGGGGCTCTACGAGCAGTACTTC	CARGGGGLYEQYF
.	TRBV13	.	TRBJ2-7	TGTGCCAGCAGCTTAAAAGGGGGGGTCAACTACGAGCAGTACTTC	CASSLKGGVNYEQYF
.	TRBV6-6	TRBD2	TRBJ2-2	TGTGCCAGCAGTCCCGGGACTAGCAGAGTAGCGAACACCGGGGAGCTGTTTTTT	CASSPGTSRVANTGELFF
.	TRBV19	TRBD1	TRBJ2-5	TGTGCCAGTAGTCCGCAGGACAGGGCCTGGGAGACCCAGTACTTC	CASSPQDRAWETQYF
.	TRBV6-6	TRBD1	TRBJ2-7	TGTGCCAGCAGGCGCACAGGGGGCGACTACGAGCAGTACTTC	CASRRTGGDYEQYF
.	TRBV10-3	TRBD1	TRBJ2-3	TGTGCCAACCGGGACAGGGTCACAGATACGCAGTATTTT	CANRDRVTDTQYF
.	TRBV5-6	TRBD2	TRBJ2-7	TGTGCCAGCAGCTTGGTGGCCGGGAGGGATGACTACGAGCAGTACTTC	CASSLVAGRDDYEQYF
medium-sized	TRBV9	TRBD1	TRBJ2-1	TGTGCCAGCACTCGGGACAGCAATGAGCAGTTCTTC	CASTRDSNEQFF
.	TRBV3-1/TRBV3-2	TRBD2	TRBJ2-7	TGTGCCAGCAGCCAACGAGGCGGGGGGGCCCTCGAGCAGTACTTC	CASSQRGGGALEQYF
once	TRBV2	TRBD1	TRBJ1-6	TGTGCCAGCTATCGGGACAGGGTAAATTCACCCCTCCACTTT	CASYRDRVNSPLHF
.	TRBV2	TRBD1	TRBJ1-5	TGTGCCAGCAGTCCCAGGGGGCGCGGGAGCAATCAGCCCCAGCATTTT	CASSPRGRGSNQPQHF
.	TRBV11-3	.	TRBJ1-2	TGTGCCAGCAGCTTAGATCGGCGGGTCGGAGACTATGGCTACACCTTC	CASSLDRRVGDYGYTF
.	TRBV6-5	.	TRBJ1-2	TGTGCCAGCAGTTACGATGTTGGGGCCAGCAACTATGGCTACACCTTC	CASSYDVGASNYGYTF
.	TRBV19	TRBD2	TRBJ2-7	TGTGCCAGTAGTCCAGCCGGGAGGCGCTACGAGCAGTACTTC	CASSPAGRRYEQYF
.	TRBV7-3	TRBD1	TRBJ2-7	TGTGCCAGCAGCCGAGGGGACAGGGGCTACGAGCAGTACTTC	CASSRGDRGYEQYF
.	TRBV7-2	.	TRBJ1-1	TGTGCCAGCGAGGGTGGGATTTATAAGAACACTGAAGCTTTCTTT	CASEGGIYKNTEAFF
once	TRBV28	.	TRBJ2-7	TGTGCCAGCAGCAACAGCGGGTGGAGCTCCTACGAGCAGTACTTC	CASSNSGWSSYEQYF
once	TRBV12-5	TRBD1	TRBJ1-2	TGTGCTAGTGGAAGGACAGGGGGCGACTACACCTTC	CASGRTGGDYTF
.	TRBV5-1	.	TRBJ1-3	TGCGCCAGCAGCTTAACCAGCTCTGGAAACACCATATATTTT	CASSLTSSGNTIYF
few	TRBV5-4	TRBD2	TRBJ2-5	TGTGCCAGCAGCGTGGGACTAGCGGGGGGTCAAGAGACCCAGTACTTC	CASSVGLAGGQETQYF
.	TRBV3-1/TRBV3-2	.	TRBJ1-3	TGTGCCAGCAGCCAAGGACGCAGGGTAGGAAACACCATATATTTT	CASSQGRRVGNTIYF
once	TRBV28	TRBD1	TRBJ2-3	TGTGCCAGCAGTTTATCAGAGACAGGGGGCACAGATACGCAGTATTTT	CASSLSETGGTDTQYF
.	TRBV5-6	TRBD1	TRBJ2-7	TGTGCCAGCAGCTTGGACAGGGGTTCTGTTAGCGACGAGCAGTACTTC	CASSLDRGSVSDEQYF
few	TRBV5-1	.	TRBJ1-4	TGCGCCAGCAGCTTCCAAACAACTAATGAAAAACTGTTTTTT	CASSFQTTNEKLFF
.	TRBV25-1	TRBD2	TRBJ2-1	TGTGCCAGCAGTGAATTCGGGGCGGGAGCCGAGCAGTTCTTC	CASSEFGAGAEQFF
.	TRBV6-6	.	TRBJ1-3	TGTGCCAGCAGTCCTAGCCCCATAGGCTCTGGAAACACCATATATTTT	CASSPSPIGSGNTIYF
.	TRBV3-1/TRBV3-2	TRBD1	TRBJ1-2	TGTGCCAGCAGCCAAGAAGGGGCAGGGGGGCTCTATGGCTACACCTTC	CASSQEGAGGLYGYTF
.	TRBV18	.	TRBJ1-6	TGTGCCAGCTCTCCCCGGATGGGCACGAATTCACCCCTCCACTTT	CASSPRMGTNSPLHF
.	TRBV5-5	.	TRBJ1-2	TGTGCCAGCAGCTTTATGACAGTTTCCGTTGGCGGTAACTATGGCTACACCTTC	CASSFMTVSVGGNYGYTF
once	TRBV9	.	TRBJ1-1	TGTGCCAGCAGCTCAAACACTGAAGCTTTCTTT	CASSSNTEAFF
.	TRBV2	.	TRBJ1-5	TGTGCCAGCAGTGGGCCTCTTGACAATCAGCCCCAGCATTTT	CASSGPLDNQPQHF
.	TRBV30	.	TRBJ2-7	TGTGCCTGGAAAGCGGACTCCTACGAGCAGTACTTC	CAWKADSYEQYF
.	TRBV28	TRBD1	TRBJ1-6	TGTGCCAGCAGTTTTGGGACAGAGTTTTCACCCCTCCACTTT	CASSFGTEFSPLHF
once	TRBV14	.	TRBJ2-7	TGTGCCAGCAGCCAAGCAGGTTACGAGCAGTACTTC	CASSQAGYEQYF
.	TRBV21-1	.	TRBJ2-7	TGTGCCAGCAGCAAAGTTATTACAGGGGCAGTCTCCTACGAGCAGTACTTC	CASSKVITGAVSYEQYF
.	TRBV6-1	.	TRBJ2-5	TGTGCCAGCAGTGACCGAACAGGCAACCAAGAGACCCAGTACTTC	CASSDRTGNQETQYF
.	TRBV29-1	TRBD1	TRBJ1-3	TGCAGCGGGGGACAGGGCAACACCATATATTTT	CSGGQGNTIYF
.	TRBV9	TRBD1	TRBJ1-6	TGTGCCAGCAGCGCTACCGGGACAGAGAATTCACCCCTCCACTTT	CASSATGTENSPLHF